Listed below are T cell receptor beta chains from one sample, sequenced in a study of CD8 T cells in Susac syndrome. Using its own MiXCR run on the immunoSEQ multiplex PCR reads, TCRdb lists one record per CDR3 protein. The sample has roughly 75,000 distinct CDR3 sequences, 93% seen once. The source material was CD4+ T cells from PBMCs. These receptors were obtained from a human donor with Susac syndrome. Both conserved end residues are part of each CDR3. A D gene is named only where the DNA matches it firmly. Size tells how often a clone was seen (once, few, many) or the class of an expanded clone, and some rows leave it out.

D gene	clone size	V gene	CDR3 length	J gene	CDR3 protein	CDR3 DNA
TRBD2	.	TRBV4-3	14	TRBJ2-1	CASSHETSLNEQFF	TGCGCCAGCAGCCACGAGACTAGCCTCAATGAGCAGTTCTTC
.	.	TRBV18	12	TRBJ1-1	CASRESYTEAFF	TGTGCCAGCCGAGAGAGTTACACTGAAGCTTTCTTT
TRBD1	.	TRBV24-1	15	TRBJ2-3	CATSKGTGRTDTQYF	TGTGCCACCAGTAAGGGGACAGGTAGGACAGATACGCAGTATTTT
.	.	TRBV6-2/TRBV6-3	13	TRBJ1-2	CASSSRPHFGYTF	TGTGCCAGCAGCTCAAGGCCCCATTTTGGCTACACCTTC
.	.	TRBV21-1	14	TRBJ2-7	CASSILDRVGEQYF	TGTGCCAGCAGCATATTAGACAGGGTGGGCGAGCAGTACTTC
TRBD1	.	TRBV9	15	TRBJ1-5	CASSVDGQANQPQHF	TGTGCCAGCAGCGTAGACGGACAGGCCAATCAGCCCCAGCATTTT
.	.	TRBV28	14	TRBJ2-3	CASSKPRVWNTQYF	TGTGCCAGCAGCAAACCCCGAGTCTGGAATACGCAGTATTTT
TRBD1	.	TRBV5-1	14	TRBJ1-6	CASALRDRGPPLHF	TGCGCCAGCGCCCTCCGGGACAGGGGTCCACCCCTCCACTTT
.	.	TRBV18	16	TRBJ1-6	CASSIDSGPYNSPLHF	TGTGCCAGCTCCATTGACAGCGGACCCTATAATTCACCCCTCCACTTT
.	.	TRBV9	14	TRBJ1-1	CASSVVARETEAFF	TGTGCCAGCAGCGTAGTAGCACGGGAGACTGAAGCTTTCTTT
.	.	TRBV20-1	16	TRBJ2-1	CSARVASPHSYNEQFF	TGCAGTGCTAGAGTGGCTAGCCCCCACTCCTACAATGAGCAGTTCTTC
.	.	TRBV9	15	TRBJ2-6	CASSKGLSGANVLTF	TGTGCCAGCAGCAAGGGTCTCTCTGGGGCCAACGTCCTGACTTTC
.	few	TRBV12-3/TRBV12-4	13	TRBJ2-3	CASSLNSPDTQYF	TGTGCCAGCAGTTTAAACTCCCCAGATACGCAGTATTTT
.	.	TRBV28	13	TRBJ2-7	CASNPGVAYEQYF	TGTGCCAGCAATCCGGGAGTGGCCTACGAGCAGTACTTC
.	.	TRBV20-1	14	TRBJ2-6	CSATRTNRANVLTF	TGCAGTGCAACGAGGACAAATAGGGCCAACGTCCTGACTTTC
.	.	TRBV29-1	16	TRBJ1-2	CSVESARGIRLYGYTF	TGCAGCGTTGAATCAGCCCGAGGTATCCGTCTCTATGGCTACACCTTC
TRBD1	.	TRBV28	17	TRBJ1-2	CASSDGQGRGSNYGYTF	TGTGCCAGCAGCGACGGACAGGGGCGAGGTTCTAACTATGGCTACACCTTC
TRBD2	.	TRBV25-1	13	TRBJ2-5	CATVPGGQETQYF	TGTGCCACCGTACCGGGGGGCCAAGAGACCCAGTACTTC
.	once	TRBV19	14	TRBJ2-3	CASSIQESTDTQYF	TGTGCCAGTAGTATACAGGAAAGCACAGATACGCAGTATTTT
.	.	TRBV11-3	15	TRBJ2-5	CASSLSRQAMETQYF	TGTGCCAGCAGCTTAAGTCGTCAAGCGATGGAGACCCAGTACTTC
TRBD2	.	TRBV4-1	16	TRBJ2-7	CASSQAVAGGSYEQYF	TGCGCCAGCAGCCAAGCGGTAGCGGGGGGCTCCTACGAGCAGTACTTC
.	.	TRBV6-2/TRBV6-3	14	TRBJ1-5	CASSTTRPNQPQHF	TGTGCCAGCAGCACGACAAGGCCAAATCAGCCCCAGCATTTT
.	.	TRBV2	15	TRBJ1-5	CASSVETASNQPQHF	TGTGCCAGCAGTGTCGAGACGGCTAGCAATCAGCCCCAGCATTTT
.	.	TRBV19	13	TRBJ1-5	CASSTTTFEPQHF	TGTGCCAGTAGTACTACGACCTTTGAGCCCCAGCATTTT
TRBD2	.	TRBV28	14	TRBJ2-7	CASREGPGSYEQYF	TGTGCCTCTAGGGAGGGTCCGGGGTCCTACGAGCAGTACTTC
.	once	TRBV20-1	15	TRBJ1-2	CSASDELDSRYGYTF	TGCAGTGCTAGTGATGAGCTCGACAGCCGCTATGGCTACACCTTC
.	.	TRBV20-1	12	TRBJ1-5	CSAPQGNQPQHF	TGCAGTGCTCCTCAGGGGAATCAGCCCCAGCATTTT
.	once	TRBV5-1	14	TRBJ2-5	CASSRGMGQETQYF	TGCGCCAGCAGCAGGGGTATGGGGCAAGAGACCCAGTACTTC
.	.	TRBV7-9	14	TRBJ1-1	CASSLSFANTEAFF	TGTGCCAGCAGTCTGTCTTTCGCGAACACTGAAGCTTTCTTT
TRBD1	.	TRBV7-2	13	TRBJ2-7	CASSADRTYEQYF	TGTGCCAGCAGCGCGGACAGGACCTACGAGCAGTACTTC
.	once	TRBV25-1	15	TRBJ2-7	CASSEQGGPSYEQYF	TGTGCCAGCAGTGAACAGGGGGGGCCCTCCTACGAGCAGTACTTC
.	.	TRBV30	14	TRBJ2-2	CAWSVRQVTGELFF	TGTGCCTGGAGTGTACGGCAGGTCACCGGGGAGCTGTTTTTT
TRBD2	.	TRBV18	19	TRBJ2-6	CASSPPVAGGMSGANVLTF	TGTGCCAGCTCACCACCGGTTGCGGGGGGGATGTCTGGGGCCAACGTCCTGACTTTC
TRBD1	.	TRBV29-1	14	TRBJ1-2	CSVPEYTGDYGYTF	TGCAGCGTTCCGGAATATACAGGGGACTATGGCTACACCTTC
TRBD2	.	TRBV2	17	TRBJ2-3	CASSDLLAGGSTDTQYF	TGTGCCAGCAGTGACCTACTAGCGGGGGGGAGCACAGATACGCAGTATTTT
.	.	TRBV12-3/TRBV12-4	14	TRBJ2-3	CASSWGGPTDTQYF	TGTGCCAGCAGTTGGGGGGGGCCGACAGATACGCAGTATTTT